The 29 T cell receptor beta chains below all came from one sample that was sequenced in a study of regulatory T cells in long-lasting Graves disease. TCR beta libraries were built with iRepertoire HTBI primers and Arm-PCR of CDR3 regions. TCRdb itself ran the multiplex PCR reads through MiXCR, one entry per CDR3 protein. This sample carries 400,000 to 550,000 distinct CDR3 sequences, about 17% of them seen once, and the ten largest clones take 23%. The time point is: newly diagnosed GD, antithyroid drugs for less than 3 months. Researchers made the TCR library from RNA that was extracted from PBMCs. This sample also belongs to another study, concerning T cells in Graves' hyperthyroidism and ophthalmopathy.

Source: peripheral blood mononuclear cells (PBMCs), taken at new diagnosis, from a patient treated with antithyroid drugs. These receptors all stem from a woman younger than 30 with Graves disease.

The chain couples TRBV5-1 to TRBJ2-1; weak D call: TRBD1 (5 bases). CDR1 SGHRS and CDR2 YFSETQ come from the germline V gene. The CDR3 runs 16 residues. V was shortened by 4 bases and J by 5 bases, with 19 bases between the two germline ends. CDR3 amino acids: CASSTYRNRGDNEQFF. The DNA for the CDR3 is TGCGCCAGCAGCACTTACAGGAACCGTGGCGACAATGAGCAGTTCTTC.

The rearrangement links TRBV30 to TRBJ2-5; 8 nucleotides align to TRBD2. The J segment lost 3 bases and the V segment lost 0 bases, leaving 6 bases of the junction unmatched. CDR3 size: 15 residues. The germline CDR1 and CDR2 sequences are GTSNPN and SVGIG (reference sequence). In nucleotides, the CDR3 is TGTGCCTGGAGTGTAATCGCGGGAGGAAAAGAGACCCAGTACTTC. Its translation is CAWSVIAGGKETQYF.

This chain connects TRBV9 to TRBJ2-4, with 7 bases matching TRBD1. The CDR3 length is 13 residues. CDR1 and CDR2 (germline): SGDLS, YYNGEE. V shed 0 bases, J shed 7 bases, and the junction held 1 base outside the gene matches. CDR3 protein: CASSVADRNIQYF. CDR3 bases: TGTGCCAGCAGCGTAGCGGACAGGAACATTCAGTACTTC.

In this sample, this clonotype turned up many times. The rearrangement links TRBV3-1 to TRBJ1-5; D might be TRBD1 (5 bases). This CDR3 contains 13 residues. Germline V CDR1 and CDR2: LGHDT, YNNKEL (reference sequence). With 4 bases removed from V and 6 bases from J, the gap between germline ends came to 10 bases. The CDR3 region is CASSPGSGQPQHF. DNA of the CDR3: TGTGCCAGCAGCCCAGGGTCAGGTCAGCCCCAGCATTTT.

Many counts were recorded for this clonotype. This rearrangement joins TRBV28 to TRBJ2-1; 9 nucleotides agree with TRBD2. Germline values: CDR1 MDHEN, CDR2 SYDVKM. The CDR3 totals 14 residues. J gave up 6 bases and V 5 bases, and 5 bases lay outside the gene matches. The CDR3 reads CASSPRGGGNEQFF. DNA for the CDR3: TGTGCCAGCAGTCCCCGCGGGGGGGGCAATGAGCAGTTCTTC.

V usage is TRBV2 and J usage is TRBJ1-1; D gene unclear. V lost 4 bases, J lost 7 bases, and 10 bases lay in between. From germline, CDR1 is SNHLY and CDR2 FYNNEI. The CDR3 spans 12 residues. CDR3 DNA: TGTGCCAGCAGTGTGAGAACGGGTGAAGCTTTCTTT. This sequence encodes CASSVRTGEAFF.

This chain connects TRBV12-3 or TRBV12-4 to TRBJ1-5; D is possibly TRBD1 (6 bases). V gave up 5 bases and J gave up 3 bases, with 14 bases separating them. The CDR3 extends over 15 amino acids. The CDR3 DNA sequence: TGTGCCAGCAGTCCGCAGGGGCTAGTCAATCAGCCCCAGCATTTT. This sequence encodes CASSPQGLVNQPQHF.

This clonotype was picked up many times. The chain links TRBV7-9 to TRBJ2-5; no clear D gene. The CDR3 runs 13 residues. Germline loops: CDR1 SEHNR, CDR2 FQNEAQ (reference sequence). Trimming left V 6 bases short and J 2 bases short, with 10 bases between. The CDR3 nucleotides are TGTGCCAGCAGGCCTACGTGGCAAGAGACCCAGTACTTC. Amino acids: CASRPTWQETQYF. Supplemented by reference TRBV7-9 and TRBJ2-5, the full variable domain reads DTGVSQNPRHKITKRGQNVTFRCDPISEHNRLYWYRQTLGQGPEFLTYFQNEAQLEKSRLLSDRFSAERPKGSFSTLEIQRTEQGDSAMYLCASRPTWQETQYFGPGTRLLVL.

The rearrangement joins TRBV2 to TRBJ1-6, with D possibly TRBD1 on 5 matching bases. The germline gives CDR1 SNHLY, CDR2 FYNNEI. V was cut by 8 bases and J by 7 bases, with 15 bases left in between. This CDR3 comprises 14 residues. CDR3 residues: CASGAHPANSPLHF. The CDR3, as DNA: TGTGCCAGCGGGGCTCATCCGGCGAATTCACCCCTCCACTTT.

The chain combines TRBV18 with TRBJ1-3, with D hard to call. Per the germline V gene, CDR1 is KGHSH and CDR2 is LQKENI. CDR3 size: 15 residues. The ends were cut back, 3 bases at V and 0 bases at J, with 9 bases in the middle. CDR3 bases: TGTGCCAGCTCACCCCCTGGAATCTCTGGAAACACCATATATTTT. Its translation: CASSPPGISGNTIYF.

There are many counts of this clonotype. The chain links TRBV6-1 to TRBJ2-7, with 9 bases matching TRBD2. V lost 6 bases, J lost 7 bases, and 7 bases stayed unmatched. Germline V gives CDR1 MNHNS, CDR2 SASEGT. CDR3 length: 13 residues. CDR3 nucleotide sequence: TGTGCCAGCAGGCGGGAGGGCCCAGGGGAGCAGTACTTC. It yields the protein CASRREGPGEQYF.

The V call is TRBV6-2 or TRBV6-3, the J call TRBJ2-3, with D maybe TRBD2 (5 bases). CDR1 is MNHEY and CDR2 is SVGEGT in the germline V gene. Trimming left V 5 bases short and J 2 bases short, with 8 bases between. This CDR3 is 13 amino acids long. CDR3 in amino acids: CASSTRDTDTQYF. In DNA form, the CDR3 reads TGTGCCAGCAGTACACGGGACACAGATACGCAGTATTTT.

In its sample, this clonotype was seen many times. The V and J genes are TRBV20-1 and TRBJ2-3, with 7 bases identical to TRBD1. CDR3 length: 15 residues. V lost 8 bases, J lost 2 bases, and 13 bases stayed unmatched. CDR1 is DFQATT, CDR2 SNEGSKA, per germline (reference sequence). The DNA for the CDR3 is TGCAGTACATCAGGGGGACAGTCTTTCACAGATACGCAGTATTTT. Translation: CSTSGGQSFTDTQYF.

This clonotype turned up a few times. The genes are TRBV10-1 and TRBJ2-1, with TRBD2 matching 12 bases. CDR3 length: 20 residues. Germline V gives CDR1 WNHNN, CDR2 SYGVQD (reference sequence). Trimming removed 0 bases from V and 0 bases from J; junction bases left unmatched: 9. CDR3 sequence (DNA): TGCGCCAGCAGTGAGTCCCAATCTAGCGGGAGGGCCAACTCCTACAATGAGCAGTTCTTC. Translation: CASSESQSSGRANSYNEQFF.

This clonotype was picked up many times. V is TRBV28 and J is TRBJ2-7; TRBD2 aligns across 10 bases. CDR1 and CDR2 (germline): MDHEN, SYDVKM. This CDR3 spans 16 amino acids. V was pared by 6 bases and J by 2 bases, with 10 bases of the junction left unmatched. CDR3 DNA: TGTGCCAGCAGACCCCCCGGGACTAGCGCAGCCTACGAGCAGTACTTC. Translated, it gives CASRPPGTSAAYEQYF.

The chain carries TRBV7-9 and TRBJ2-2; no reliable D call. Trimming pared 6 bases from V and 3 bases from J, leaving 5 bases between. Germline V gene data show CDR1 as SEHNR and CDR2 as FQNEAQ (reference sequence). This CDR3 is 12 amino acids long. CDR3 sequence reads: CASSRDTGELFF. In nucleotides, the CDR3 is TGTGCCAGCAGTCGGGACACCGGGGAGCTGTTTTTT.

The V gene is TRBV11-3, the J gene TRBJ1-1; no clear D gene. CDR1 and CDR2 from the germline V gene are SGHNT and YENEEA. V was shortened by 1 base and J by 0 bases, with 18 bases between the two germline ends. This CDR3 contains 18 residues. DNA of the CDR3: TGTGCCAGCAGCTTAGGTCTACCTACTGGGCCAGTGAACACTGAAGCTTTCTTT. This gives the protein CASSLGLPTGPVNTEAFF.

The chain carries TRBV5-1 and TRBJ2-7; D not resolved. V gave up 2 bases and J gave up 5 bases, with 14 bases separating them. Per the germline V gene, CDR1 is SGHRS and CDR2 is YFSETQ. The CDR3 spans 14 residues. The CDR3 region is CASSFTVGGNEQYF. The DNA of the CDR3 is TGCGCCAGCAGCTTTACGGTCGGTGGCAACGAGCAGTACTTC.

This clonotype was seen many times. This chain links TRBV14 with TRBJ1-1; 9 nucleotides match TRBD1. CDR1 is SGHDN, CDR2 FVKESK, per germline. V lost 1 base and J lost 3; bases outside the gene matches: 9. This CDR3 has 17 residues. CDR3 DNA sequence: TGTGCCAGCAGCCAAGTTACAGGGGGCGTTGAAGACACTGAAGCTTTCTTT. This encodes CASSQVTGGVEDTEAFF.

This clonotype was found a few times. This chain joins TRBV18 and TRBJ2-5, with 8 bases that match TRBD1. CDR1 KGHSH and CDR2 LQKENI come from the germline V gene. The length of the CDR3 is 16 residues. The trim removed 4 bases at V and 5 bases at J, leaving 12 bases unmatched. CDR3 nucleotides: TGTGCCAGCTCACAAATTCTCGGACAGGGACTGGAGACCCAGTACTTC. Encoded protein: CASSQILGQGLETQYF.

CDR3 nucleotide sequence: TGTGCCAGCAGTTCTTCCCGGCAGGCCAATCAGCCCCAGCATTTT. This codes for CASSSSRQANQPQHF. The J gene is TRBJ1-5, the V gene TRBV6-2 or TRBV6-3, with unresolved D. V lost 4 bases, J lost 3 bases, and 13 bases lay in between. The CDR3 spans 15 residues. Looked up from germline, CDR1 is MNHEY and CDR2 is SVGEGT.

V usage is TRBV18 and J usage is TRBJ1-5; 9 nucleotides align to TRBD1. This CDR3 has 16 residues. Unmatched junction bases numbered 2, after V lost 2 bases and J lost 0 bases. Germline CDR1 KGHSH, CDR2 LQKENI. The CDR3 DNA follows: TGTGCCAGCTCACCAGGGACAGGGACTAGCAATCAGCCCCAGCATTTT. Its translation is CASSPGTGTSNQPQHF.

The V and J genes are TRBV25-1 and TRBJ2-5, with D possibly being TRBD2 (6 bases). The ends were cut back, 1 base at V and 5 bases at J, with 8 bases in the middle. CDR3 length equals 13 residues. The germline CDR1 and CDR2 sequences are MGHDK and SYGVNS. CDR3 amino acids: CASSEFGGETQYF. The CDR3 region has the DNA TGTGCCAGCAGTGAATTTGGAGGGGAGACCCAGTACTTC.

This clonotype was counted at least ten times. The chain has TRBV20-1 and TRBJ2-1; TRBD2 agrees at 14 bases. From germline, CDR1 is DFQATT and CDR2 SNEGSKA (reference sequence). This CDR3 contains 14 residues. The ends lost 5 bases at V and 9 bases at J; junction bases unmatched: 6. The CDR3 loop reads CSASGTSGSGEQFF. In DNA form, the CDR3 reads TGCAGTGCTTCCGGGACTAGCGGGAGTGGTGAGCAGTTCTTC.

This clonotype was seen only a few times. The J gene is TRBJ1-5, the V gene TRBV20-1, with D possibly being TRBD1 (5 bases). Germline V CDR1 and CDR2: DFQATT, SNEGSKA (reference sequence). This CDR3 has 13 residues. V was cut by 6 bases and J by 3 bases, with 12 bases left in between. CDR3 amino acids: CSAWRGANQPQHF. The CDR3 DNA reads TGCAGTGCCTGGCGTGGGGCCAATCAGCCCCAGCATTTT.

This clonotype has only a few counts. The genes are TRBV9 and TRBJ2-1, with TRBD2 matching 8 bases. J was trimmed by 0 bases and V by 2 bases; bases with no gene match: 4. This CDR3 spans 16 amino acids. CDR1 and CDR2 from the germline V gene are SGDLS and YYNGEE. Here the CDR3 DNA reads TGTGCCAGCAGCGTTAGCGGGGCCAGCTCCTACAATGAGCAGTTCTTC. Protein: CASSVSGASSYNEQFF.

This clonotype was observed a handful of times. The chain uses TRBV6-1 and TRBJ1-5, with a tentative D call TRBD1 (6 bases). Trimming stripped 2 bases from V and 6 bases from J, with 11 bases between. This CDR3 comprises 14 residues. CDR1 and CDR2 (germline): MNHNS, SASEGT. The CDR3 is CASSETGMVQPQHF. The DNA for the CDR3 is TGTGCCAGCAGTGAAACAGGGATGGTTCAGCCCCAGCATTTT.

The chain uses TRBV20-1 and TRBJ2-7; TRBD2 is a possible D gene (5 bases). V shed 4 bases and J shed 1 base, with 14 bases lying between them. The CDR3 has 14 residues. Germline-derived CDR1 and CDR2 are DFQATT and SNEGSKA (reference sequence). CDR3 sequence reads: CSATMGSVSYEQYF. CDR3 DNA: TGCAGTGCTACCATGGGTAGCGTGTCCTACGAGCAGTACTTC.

The chain employs TRBV12-3 or TRBV12-4 and TRBJ1-6, with D unresolved. The V end lost 5 bases, the J end lost 7 bases, and 9 bases lay between the germline ends. CDR3 length: 13 residues. Written as DNA, the CDR3 is TGTGCCAGCAGTAGGGTGTTAAATTCACCCCTCCACTTT. Its protein is CASSRVLNSPLHF.